This passage covers 28 T cell receptor beta chains from one sample sequenced in a study of CD8+ T cells in alopecia areata. RNA, once extracted, was reverse transcribed into cDNA for use as the sequencing template. Only in-frame clones appear in the TCRdb table, and some are missing; sequencing was by immunoSEQ multiplex PCR. The profile shows about 190,000 clones, approximately 56% of them singletons. Documented treatment: oral pan-JAK inhibitor, 5-10 mg twice daily. The sample was CD4+ T cells sorted from blood, taken at week 4, from a patient treated with tofacitinib. These TCRs come from a human donor with alopecia areata.

This clone occurred a few times. V is TRBV29-1 and J is TRBJ1-1; no firm D call. Germline V lookup: CDR1 SQVTM, CDR2 ANQGSEA. The CDR3 runs to 14 residues. V shed 4 bases and J shed 1 base, with 13 bases lying between them. CDR3 in DNA: TGCAGCGTTGCACCCCGACTGGCGAACACTGAAGCTTTCTTT. It yields the protein CSVAPRLANTEAFF.

The chain links TRBV7-8 to TRBJ1-5; D ambiguous. Germline CDR1 is SGHVS and CDR2 is FQNEAQ. Trimming cost V 5 bases and J 1 base, with 12 bases left between them. CDR3 size: 15 residues. The CDR3 loop is CASSPIVGSNQPQHF. The DNA of the CDR3 is TGTGCCAGCAGCCCTATCGTGGGGAGCAATCAGCCCCAGCATTTT.

The V and J genes are TRBV29-1 and TRBJ1-2; the D is unclear. CDR3 length: 12 residues. V dropped 3 bases and J dropped 1 base, with 6 bases sitting between them. Germline lookup yields CDR1 SQVTM and CDR2 ANQGSEA. The DNA for the CDR3 is TGCAGCGTTGAGCAGGTTAACTATGGCTACACCTTC. Translating it yields CSVEQVNYGYTF.

The gene calls are TRBV2 and TRBJ2-7; D ambiguous. Germline CDR1 SNHLY, CDR2 FYNNEI. Between the trimmed V and J ends, which lost 6 bases and 3 bases, there was a span of 9 bases. The CDR3 loop spans 12 amino acids. The CDR3 sequence is CASRSDGYEQYF. The DNA of the CDR3 is TGTGCCAGCAGGTCAGACGGCTACGAGCAGTACTTC.

V and J are TRBV10-3 and TRBJ2-3, with 7 bases aligning to TRBD2. The junction had 6 bases not matched to a gene; V was cut back by 6 bases and J by 0 bases. This CDR3 has 15 amino acids. In germline, CDR1 is ENHRY, CDR2 SYGVKD. Here the CDR3 DNA reads TGTGCCATCAGGGCTAGCGGAACCAGCACAGATACGCAGTATTTT. Residues: CAIRASGTSTDTQYF.

This chain uses TRBV30 with TRBJ1-2; no reliable D call. The CDR3 loop spans 13 amino acids. CDR1 and CDR2 (germline): GTSNPN, SVGIG (reference sequence). V was pared by 2 bases and J by 2 bases, with 9 bases between. The CDR3 here is CAWSPEWNYGYTF. CDR3 bases: TGTGCCTGGAGTCCAGAGTGGAACTATGGCTACACCTTC.

The rearrangement links TRBV5-1 to TRBJ1-2; 8 nucleotides line up with TRBD1. Unmatched junction bases numbered 4, after V lost 4 bases and J lost 2 bases. CDR1 SGHRS and CDR2 YFSETQ come from the germline V gene. The CDR3 consists of 14 residues. CDR3 sequence (DNA): TGCGCCAGCAGCCGCGGACAGGGAAACTATGGCTACACCTTC. This gives the protein CASSRGQGNYGYTF.

This chain joins TRBV7-9 and TRBJ2-5; a possible D gene is TRBD2 (6 bases). CDR1 SEHNR and CDR2 FQNEAQ come from the germline V gene (reference sequence). V gave up 5 bases and J gave up 8 bases, with 24 bases separating them. This CDR3 has 16 amino acids. In DNA form, the CDR3 reads TGTGCCAGCAGCCGGCCCGGGGCCGGGGGTCCTGGAACCCAGTACTTC. Its translation is CASSRPGAGGPGTQYF.

In its sample, this clone was seen a few times. This chain uses TRBV7-8 with TRBJ2-1; 11 bases fit TRBD2. V lost 1 base and J lost 10; bases outside the gene matches: 6. This CDR3 has 15 amino acids. In germline, CDR1 is SGHVS, CDR2 FQNEAQ. CDR3 residues: CASSLGTSGPQEQFF. DNA for the CDR3: TGTGCCAGCAGCTTAGGGACTAGCGGGCCACAGGAGCAGTTCTTC.

This clone was recorded only once. The chain uses TRBV9 and TRBJ1-2; 8 bases are a match to TRBD1. The CDR3 spans 14 residues. Germline V gene data show CDR1 as SGDLS and CDR2 as YYNGEE. V shed 4 bases, J shed 0 bases, and the junction held 2 bases outside the gene matches. CDR3 nucleotide sequence: TGTGCCAGCAGCATGGACAGGGCTAACTATGGCTACACCTTC. This encodes CASSMDRANYGYTF.

The rearrangement joins TRBV19 to TRBJ2-7, with 8 nucleotides matching TRBD1. With 5 bases clipped from V and 5 bases from J, the junction kept 8 bases outside the gene matches. This CDR3 region has 14 residues. Germline V gene lookup returns CDR1 LNHDA and CDR2 SQIVND (reference sequence). In DNA form, the CDR3 reads TGTGCCAGTAGTGCCTTCGACAGGGGCCACGAGCAGTACTTC. It encodes CASSAFDRGHEQYF.

This chain connects TRBV10-3 to TRBJ1-2; 7 bases fit TRBD1. The germline V gene encodes CDR1 ENHRY and CDR2 SYGVKD. Trimming took 6 bases from V and 7 from J; bases not matched to a gene: 8. This CDR3 has 13 residues. The CDR3: CAIRDRADAGYTF. DNA for the CDR3: TGTGCCATCAGAGACAGGGCCGACGCTGGCTACACCTTC.

The V and J genes are TRBV4-3 and TRBJ1-2, with D perhaps matching TRBD1 (5 bases). Germline V lookup: CDR1 LGHNA, CDR2 YSLEER. There are 18 residues in the CDR3. Trimming took off 0 bases at V and 1 base at J, with 18 bases between the two ends. The CDR3 region is CASSQDSRGTYNNYGYTF. CDR3 coding DNA: TGCGCCAGCAGCCAAGATTCTCGCGGGACCTACAATAACTATGGCTACACCTTC.

This clone turned up a few times. The chain is built from TRBV25-1 and TRBJ2-3, with D possibly TRBD1 on 5 matching bases. This CDR3 spans 15 amino acids. V was clipped by 1 base and J by 4 bases, with 12 bases between them. Germline CDR1 and CDR2: MGHDK and SYGVNS. The chain's CDR3 is CASSESVLGADTQYF. CDR3 DNA sequence: TGTGCCAGCAGTGAATCCGTTTTAGGGGCAGATACGCAGTATTTT.

The rearrangement uses TRBV28 and TRBJ2-2; TRBD1 matches at 9 bases. Germline V lookup: CDR1 MDHEN, CDR2 SYDVKM. After removal of 3 bases from V and 6 bases from J, the junction contained 14 bases not matched to a gene. The CDR3 contains 18 residues. The CDR3 loop is CASSFLTGQGSGSGELFF. Written as DNA, the CDR3 is TGTGCCAGCAGTTTTTTGACAGGACAGGGGTCAGGTTCCGGGGAGCTGTTTTTT.

This chain links TRBV4-1 with TRBJ1-2, with D possibly matching TRBD1 (5 bases). The length of the CDR3 is 15 residues. Trimming took off 0 bases at V and 8 bases at J, with 16 bases between the two ends. The V gene's germline CDR1 is MGHRA and CDR2 YSYEKL. The CDR3 reads CASSQERSGPGGYTF. Written as DNA, the CDR3 is TGCGCCAGCAGCCAAGAACGTTCCGGGCCAGGGGGCTACACCTTC.

The J gene is TRBJ2-1, the V gene TRBV29-1; 8 bases match TRBD2. The ends lost 3 bases at V and 6 bases at J; junction bases unmatched: 16. CDR3 size: 17 residues. CDR1 is SQVTM, CDR2 ANQGSEA, per germline. The CDR3 coding sequence is TGCAGCGTTGAGGGCCGACTTGGTCCGGGAGGGGTCAATGAGCAGTTCTTC. It translates to CSVEGRLGPGGVNEQFF.

This sequence joins TRBV29-1 and TRBJ1-1, with a possible D match to TRBD1 (6 bases). Germline values: CDR1 SQVTM, CDR2 ANQGSEA. The CDR3 length is 13 residues. Trimming took 4 bases from V and 5 from J, leaving 14 bases between them. Here the CDR3 reads CSVVNQGWTEAFF. DNA for the CDR3: TGCAGCGTTGTAAATCAGGGGTGGACTGAAGCTTTCTTT.

The V call is TRBV2, the J call TRBJ2-5, with 7 bases that match TRBD2. The J segment lost 5 bases and the V segment lost 0 bases, leaving 6 bases of the junction unmatched. From germline, CDR1 is SNHLY and CDR2 FYNNEI. The CDR3 has 15 amino acids. The CDR3 sequence is CASSEARGSGETQYF. The CDR3 DNA reads TGTGCCAGCAGTGAAGCGCGGGGGTCCGGGGAGACCCAGTACTTC. The variable domain in full, completed from reference TRBV2 and TRBJ2-5, reads EPEVTQTPSHQVTQMGQEVILRCVPISNHLYFYWYRQILGQKVEFLVSFYNNEISEKSEIFDDQFSVERPDGSNFTLKIRSTKLEDSAMYFCASSEARGSGETQYFGPGTRLLVL.

In this sample, this clone turned up a few times. J is TRBJ2-3 and V is TRBV5-1; D could derive from TRBD1 or TRBD2 (6 bases each). The V end was cut by 4 bases, the J end by 5 bases, with 17 bases between. The germline CDR1 and CDR2 sequences are SGHRS and YFSETQ. This CDR3 has 15 residues. DNA for the CDR3: TGCGCCAGCAGCCAATCCCGGGGGCCCGTAGATACGCAGTATTTT. Amino acid sequence: CASSQSRGPVDTQYF.

This chain uses TRBV29-1 with TRBJ2-3; no clear D gene. The V end lost 2 bases, the J end lost 7 bases, and 10 bases lay between the germline ends. The CDR3 runs 12 residues. From germline, CDR1 is SQVTM and CDR2 ANQGSEA. The CDR3 nucleotides read TGCAGCGTTGAAAGGGAAGCGAATACGCAGTATTTT. The encoded protein is CSVEREANTQYF.

This clone came up a few times. V gene TRBV7-2 combines with J gene TRBJ2-3, with D uncertain. The CDR3 consists of 12 residues. The germline gives CDR1 SGHTA, CDR2 FQGNSA. V was cut by 5 bases and J by 6 bases, with 9 bases left in between. As DNA, the CDR3 is TGTGCCAGCAGCGCGCTTGTCGATACGCAGTATTTT. Translation gives CASSALVDTQYF.

This clone was detected a few times. The chain employs TRBV7-2 and TRBJ2-1; 7 positions match TRBD2. CDR1 SGHTA and CDR2 FQGNSA come from the germline V gene. V trimming: 2 bases; J trimming: 0 bases; junction bases outside the gene matches: 4. There are 16 residues in the CDR3. For the CDR3, the DNA is TGTGCCAGCAGCTTACGGGAGGCCCGCTCCTACAATGAGCAGTTCTTC. Translated: CASSLREARSYNEQFF.

The genes are TRBV7-2 and TRBJ2-2; D uncertain. Germline V gives CDR1 SGHTA, CDR2 FQGNSA. V was trimmed by 5 bases and J by 6 bases, leaving 7 bases between them. This CDR3 comprises 12 residues. CDR3 protein: CASSTLAGELFF. CDR3 nucleotides: TGTGCCAGCAGCACTCTAGCCGGGGAGCTGTTTTTT.

The gene calls are TRBV29-1 and TRBJ2-3; 8 nucleotides agree with TRBD1. V trimming: 1 base; J trimming: 4 bases; junction bases outside the gene matches: 4. The CDR3 totals 14 residues. Germline loops: CDR1 SQVTM, CDR2 ANQGSEA. In DNA, the CDR3 is TGCAGCGTTGAAGGACAGGGGCCCCCAGATACGCAGTATTTT. This sequence encodes CSVEGQGPPDTQYF.

The V gene is TRBV30, the J gene TRBJ1-2, with no clear D. The CDR3 has 12 amino acids. Trimming took off 0 bases at V and 5 bases at J, with 7 bases between the two ends. Germline loops: CDR1 GTSNPN, CDR2 SVGIG (reference sequence). The CDR3 DNA reads TGTGCCTGGAGTGTACTGGGTTATGGCTACACCTTC. Protein sequence: CAWSVLGYGYTF.

This rearrangement joins TRBV27 to TRBJ2-7; D gene uncertain. This CDR3 spans 11 amino acids. The V end lost 6 bases, the J end lost 10 bases, and 13 bases lay between the germline ends. Germline CDR1 is MNHEY and CDR2 is SMNVEV (reference sequence). The CDR3: CASSRFAQQYF. CDR3 sequence (DNA): TGTGCCAGCAGCCGCTTCGCGCAACAGTACTTC.

J is TRBJ1-3 and V is TRBV30; D is unclear. The germline gives CDR1 GTSNPN, CDR2 SVGIG (reference sequence). Trimming stripped 2 bases from V and 8 bases from J, with 13 bases between. The CDR3 loop spans 13 amino acids. The CDR3 spells CAWSSGPWDTIYF. The CDR3 region has the DNA TGTGCCTGGAGTTCAGGACCTTGGGACACCATATATTTT.